Below, 27 T cell receptor beta chains from the same sample are listed, as sequenced in a study of beta chain features in type 1 diabetes. Study-level findings and limits: For Type 1 diabetes patients, all four CD4+ subsets carried TCRB CDR3s that were moderately but significantly shorter.

These receptors are not linked to any known antigen. Sequencing targeted expressed TCRB transcripts, as all isolated RNA had been reverse transcribed. Clones were sequenced by immunoSEQ multiplex PCR, and TCRdb holds only the in-frame ones, with some missing. The data show around 160,000 clones, approximately 10% seen once. Sample: central memory CD4+ T cells from blood. These receptors came from a woman aged 25 to 39 with type 1 diabetes.

The rearrangement links TRBV2 to TRBJ2-3, with TRBD1 as a possible D gene (5 bases). Germline V lookup: CDR1 SNHLY, CDR2 FYNNEI. This CDR3 spans 14 amino acids. V lost 7 bases to trimming and J lost 0 bases, with 11 bases between them. The CDR3 protein is CASNSGLSTDTQYF. In DNA form, the CDR3 reads TGTGCCAGCAACTCAGGGCTAAGCACAGATACGCAGTATTTT.

This clone was seen a few times. The genes are TRBV6-1 and TRBJ2-3; D gene ambiguous. V was pared by 6 bases and J by 2 bases, with 12 bases between. The germline gives CDR1 MNHNS, CDR2 SASEGT. The CDR3 extends over 14 amino acids. The CDR3, as DNA: TGTGCCAGCAGCCGCCCCGGGTTCACAGATACGCAGTATTTT. Translating it yields CASSRPGFTDTQYF.

The chain uses TRBV28 and TRBJ2-2, with 7 bases matching TRBD1. The CDR3 has 15 residues. Losses at the gene ends were 6 bases for V and 4 bases for J; bases not matched to a gene: 8. Germline lookup yields CDR1 MDHEN and CDR2 SYDVKM. In DNA, the CDR3 is TGTGCCAGCAGAGTTCTACAGGGGTCCACCGGGGAGCTGTTTTTT. It translates to CASRVLQGSTGELFF.

This clone came up a few times. This sample includes further DNA sequences coding for the same CDR3. This chain joins TRBV7-2 and TRBJ2-1; 10 nucleotides match TRBD2. Germline CDR1 and CDR2: SGHTA and FQGNSA. The J segment lost 1 base and the V segment lost 0 bases, leaving 0 bases of the junction unmatched. The CDR3 consists of 16 residues. The CDR3 is CASSLALAGSYNEQFF. The CDR3 DNA is TGTGCCAGCAGCTTAGCACTAGCGGGGTCCTACAATGAGCAGTTCTTC.

This clone was recorded a few times. This chain links TRBV15 with TRBJ1-1; a weak D match, TRBD1 (6 bases). The CDR3 runs to 15 residues. Germline V lookup: CDR1 LNHNV, CDR2 YYDKDF (reference sequence). Deletions cut 0 bases from V and 1 base from J, with 9 bases between. In DNA, the CDR3 is TGTGCCACCAGCAGAGATAGGGGACAGAACACTGAAGCTTTCTTT. This encodes CATSRDRGQNTEAFF.

There are a few counts of this clone. The CDR3 coding sequence is TGTGCCAGCAGCTTTACCCCCGACAGGGGGGGTGAGCAGTACTTC. It specifies CASSFTPDRGGEQYF. This chain connects TRBV7-2 to TRBJ2-7; 9 positions agree with TRBD1. Germline V gene data show CDR1 as SGHTA and CDR2 as FQGNSA. V dropped 3 bases and J dropped 7; count of bases not matched to a gene: 10. The CDR3 is 15 amino acids.

V gene TRBV29-1 combines with J gene TRBJ2-7; possible D gene TRBD2, 5 bases. Trimming shortened V by 6 bases and J by 1 base, and 19 bases separated the two germline ends. The CDR3 is 15 residues long. Per germline, CDR1 SQVTM and CDR2 ANQGSEA. The CDR3 nucleotides are TGCAGCGTACGCCGAGGGAATACAATATCCTACGAGCAGTACTTC. Translating it yields CSVRRGNTISYEQYF.

This chain uses TRBV19 with TRBJ2-5, with TRBD1 identical over 8 bases. V lost 5 bases and J lost 2; bases outside the gene matches: 7. CDR1 is LNHDA, CDR2 SQIVND, per germline (reference sequence). The CDR3 runs 15 residues. CDR3 sequence reads: CASSRTGMSQETQYF. CDR3 bases: TGTGCCAGTAGTCGGACAGGGATGTCGCAAGAGACCCAGTACTTC.

The CDR3 nucleotides read TGTGCCAGCAGCCTAAGACTAGACTCCTACAATGAGCAGTTCTTC. Translating gives CASSLRLDSYNEQFF. V is TRBV28 and J is TRBJ2-1; D is perhaps TRBD2 (6 bases). Germline loops: CDR1 MDHEN, CDR2 SYDVKM. Trimming took 6 bases from V and 0 from J, leaving 12 bases between them. This CDR3 region has 15 residues.

This clone was counted between two and nine times. Within the sample, other DNA sequences also encode this same CDR3. The V and J genes are TRBV5-1 and TRBJ2-3, with 11 bases that match TRBD2. This CDR3 is built from 14 residues. Germline values: CDR1 SGHRS, CDR2 YFSETQ. Losses at the gene ends were 5 bases for V and 4 bases for J; bases not matched to a gene: 3. The CDR3 sequence: CASSIAGGPDTQYF. CDR3 in DNA: TGCGCCAGCAGTATAGCGGGGGGGCCAGATACGCAGTATTTT.

This clone was seen a few times. The genes are TRBV5-4 and TRBJ2-3; D unclear. Germline V lookup: CDR1 SGHNT, CDR2 YYREEE (reference sequence). Between the trimmed V and J ends, which lost 0 bases and 3 bases, there was a span of 5 bases. The CDR3 is 13 amino acids. The CDR3 loop is CASSLDRTDTQYF. The CDR3 region has the DNA TGTGCCAGCAGCTTGGACCGGACAGATACGCAGTATTTT.

This clone appeared a few times. The chain couples TRBV9 to TRBJ2-7, with 7 bases aligning to TRBD2. The CDR3 runs to 14 residues. CDR1 SGDLS and CDR2 YYNGEE come from the germline V gene. V shed 0 bases and J 5 bases; nucleotides not matched to a gene: 5. CDR3 loop: CASSVGAGRDEQYF. The CDR3 DNA follows: TGTGCCAGCAGCGTAGGCGCAGGGAGGGACGAGCAGTACTTC.

This chain connects TRBV5-4 to TRBJ2-7, with a possible D match to TRBD2 (5 bases). The CDR3 extends over 15 amino acids. The V gene's germline CDR1 is SGHNT and CDR2 YYREEE (reference sequence). V shed 4 bases and J shed 7 bases, with 21 bases lying between them. CDR3 DNA: TGTGCCAGCAGCCCCTCGAGGGCCGAGAATAGGGAGCAGTACTTC. It codes for CASSPSRAENREQYF.

V is TRBV4-1 and J is TRBJ2-7, with D perhaps matching TRBD2 (6 bases). V was pared by 4 bases and J by 3 bases, with 13 bases between. This CDR3 is 14 amino acids long. CDR1 is MGHRA and CDR2 is YSYEKL in the germline V gene. In DNA form, the CDR3 reads TGCGCCAGCAGCCGCTCGGGACTCAACTACGAGCAGTACTTC. Translation gives CASSRSGLNYEQYF.

There are a few counts of this clone. The rearrangement uses TRBV10-2 and TRBJ2-7; D is possibly TRBD2 (5 bases). V gave up 8 bases and J gave up 3 bases, with 8 bases separating them. The V gene's germline CDR1 is WSHSY and CDR2 SAAADI. CDR3 size: 11 residues. The CDR3: CASGENYEQYF. CDR3 sequence (DNA): TGCGCCAGCGGGGAGAACTACGAGCAGTACTTC.

This clone has just a few counts. The chain uses TRBV28 and TRBJ2-2, with TRBD1 identical over 9 bases. The CDR3 runs to 16 residues. Looked up from germline, CDR1 is MDHEN and CDR2 is SYDVKM. Trimming at V came to 6 bases and at J to 7 bases, leaving 12 bases not matched to a gene. In nucleotides, the CDR3 is TGTGCCAGCAGATCCGCTCAACAGGGGGCGAGCGGGGAGCTGTTTTTT. Its translation: CASRSAQQGASGELFF.

This clone turned up a few times. The rearrangement uses TRBV23-1 and TRBJ1-2, with 11 bases fitting TRBD1. TRBV23-1 is reported as an ORF; its role is uncertain. With 4 bases clipped from V and 5 bases from J, the junction kept 12 bases outside the gene matches. The CDR3 extends over 17 amino acids. The CDR3: CASSLSMGQGENYGYTF. In nucleotides, the CDR3 is TGCGCCAGCAGTCTTAGCATGGGACAGGGGGAGAATTATGGCTACACCTTC.

This sequence joins TRBV11-1 and TRBJ1-2; weak D call: TRBD1 (6 bases). Germline V lookup: CDR1 SGHAT, CDR2 FQDESV (reference sequence). V was pared by 4 bases and J by 8 bases, with 20 bases between. The CDR3 is 15 amino acids. CDR3 sequence (DNA): TGTGCCAGCAGCTCCTCGCATGGGGGCGATGGAGGCTACACCTTC. It codes for CASSSSHGGDGGYTF.

This clone was seen a handful of times. The rearrangement joins TRBV7-3 to TRBJ2-3; D not certain. V lost 4 bases and J 8 bases, leaving 10 bases between the germline ends. CDR3 length equals 12 residues. Germline CDR1 SGHTA, CDR2 FQGTGA. Written as DNA, the CDR3 is TGTGCCAGCAGCTCACCGAGTGGTACGCAGTATTTT. It codes for CASSSPSGTQYF.

There are a few counts of this clone. This sequence joins TRBV27 and TRBJ2-7; possibly TRBD2 for D (6 bases). The germline V gene encodes CDR1 MNHEY and CDR2 SMNVEV (reference sequence). Deletions cut 6 bases from V and 6 bases from J, with 12 bases between. The CDR3 runs 12 residues. The CDR3 here is CASRSGGREQYF. CDR3 DNA sequence: TGTGCCAGCAGGTCCGGAGGGCGCGAGCAGTACTTC.

The chain recombines TRBV30 with TRBJ1-5; D possibly corresponds to TRBD1 (5 bases). Per the germline V gene, CDR1 is GTSNPN and CDR2 is SVGIG (reference sequence). Trimming cost V 7 bases and J 0 bases, with 10 bases left between them. The CDR3 has 13 amino acids. In DNA form, the CDR3 reads TGTGCCTTTCGACAGAATAGCAATCAGCCCCAGCATTTT. Its translation: CAFRQNSNQPQHF.

V gene TRBV6-5 combines with J gene TRBJ1-1, with no clear D. This CDR3 spans 12 amino acids. Germline V lookup: CDR1 MNHEY, CDR2 SVGAGI. V was cut by 5 bases and J by 1 base, with 5 bases left in between. The chain's CDR3 is CASSRENTEAFF. The CDR3, as DNA: TGTGCCAGCAGTCGAGAGAACACTGAAGCTTTCTTT.

CDR3 protein: CASTTTTTGMNTEAFF. In nucleotides, the CDR3 is TGTGCCAGTACCACCACGACGACAGGGATGAACACTGAAGCTTTCTTT. This chain connects TRBV19 to TRBJ1-1; 7 bases map to TRBD1. Unmatched junction bases numbered 11, after V lost 7 bases and J lost 0 bases. Germline V CDR1 and CDR2: LNHDA, SQIVND (reference sequence). The CDR3 is 16 residues long.

The chain links TRBV2 to TRBJ2-2; 12 positions agree with TRBD2. The germline V gene has CDR1 SNHLY and CDR2 FYNNEI. After removal of 10 bases from V and 1 base from J, the junction contained 10 bases not matched to a gene. The CDR3 spans 17 residues. The CDR3 is CATLTTSGRGNTGELFF. CDR3 nucleotide sequence: TGTGCCACCCTGACGACTAGCGGGAGAGGGAACACCGGGGAGCTGTTTTTT.

The V gene is TRBV7-2, the J gene TRBJ2-1, with TRBD2 as a possible D gene (6 bases). The germline V gene has CDR1 SGHTA and CDR2 FQGNSA. This CDR3 has 12 residues. V was pared by 8 bases and J by 4 bases, with 9 bases between. The CDR3 DNA reads TGTGCCAGCGGGAGGAGGTACAATGAGCAGTTCTTC. Amino acid sequence: CASGRRYNEQFF.

The CDR3 spells CASSLGFRESDTQYF. In DNA form, the CDR3 reads TGTGCCAGCAGCTTAGGTTTCCGGGAATCAGATACGCAGTATTTT. The V call is TRBV7-3, the J call TRBJ2-3; tentative D call: TRBD2 (5 bases). This CDR3 comprises 15 residues. Trimming left V 2 bases short and J 4 bases short, with 13 bases between. Germline CDR1 is SGHTA and CDR2 is FQGTGA.

To note about this clone: One end of the junction is discordant with germline, which a read error may explain. This chain joins TRBV25-1 and TRBJ1-1, with a tentative D call TRBD1 (6 bases). This CDR3 spans 12 amino acids. Germline loops: CDR1 MGHDK, CDR2 SYGVNS. The chain's CDR3 is CASSESGVETFF. CDR3 DNA: TGTGCCAGCAGTGAATCAGGGGTTGAAACTTTCTTT.